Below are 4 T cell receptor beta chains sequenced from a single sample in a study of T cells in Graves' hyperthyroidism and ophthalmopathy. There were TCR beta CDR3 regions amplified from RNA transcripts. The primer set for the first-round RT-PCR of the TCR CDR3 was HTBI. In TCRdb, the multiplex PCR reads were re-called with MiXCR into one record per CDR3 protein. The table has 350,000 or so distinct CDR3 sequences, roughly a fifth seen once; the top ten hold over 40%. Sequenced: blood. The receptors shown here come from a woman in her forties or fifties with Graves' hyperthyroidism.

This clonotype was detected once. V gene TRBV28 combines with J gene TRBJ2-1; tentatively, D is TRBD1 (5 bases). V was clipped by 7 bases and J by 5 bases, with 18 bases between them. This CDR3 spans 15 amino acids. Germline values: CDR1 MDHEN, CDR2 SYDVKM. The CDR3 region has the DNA TGTGCCAGCAATAACCAGGGTGCAGGACACAATGAGCAGTTCTTC. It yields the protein CASNNQGAGHNEQFF.

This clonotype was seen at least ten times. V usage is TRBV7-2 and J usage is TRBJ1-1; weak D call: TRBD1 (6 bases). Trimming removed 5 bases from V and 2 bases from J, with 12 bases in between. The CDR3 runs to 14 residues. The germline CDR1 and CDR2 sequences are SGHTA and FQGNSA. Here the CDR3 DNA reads TGTGCCAGCAGCAAACAGGGATCTAACACTGAAGCTTTCTTT. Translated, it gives CASSKQGSNTEAFF.

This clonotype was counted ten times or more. This CDR3 reads CSAEGLAGALSSYNEQFF. For the CDR3, the DNA is TGCAGTGCTGAGGGACTAGCGGGGGCCCTGAGCTCCTACAATGAGCAGTTCTTC. The rearrangement joins TRBV20-1 to TRBJ2-1; 14 nucleotides line up with TRBD2. Germline lookup yields CDR1 DFQATT and CDR2 SNEGSKA (reference sequence). After removal of 5 bases from V and 0 bases from J, the junction contained 9 bases not matched to a gene. The CDR3 extends over 18 amino acids.

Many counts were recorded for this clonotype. CDR3 loop: CASSERARVIYEQYF. The CDR3 DNA sequence: TGTGCCAGCAGTGAAAGGGCTAGGGTAATTTACGAGCAGTACTTC. This chain links TRBV2 with TRBJ2-7; D uncertain. The length of the CDR3 is 15 residues. V lost 2 bases to trimming and J lost 4 bases, with 15 bases between them. In germline, CDR1 is SNHLY, CDR2 FYNNEI.